This T cell receptor (beta chain) comes out of a study of human T cells and chemical hapten exposure. Study at large: Patch tests of 0.01% DPC on the upper back were read at 6 days. TCR yields per sample varied mostly from small pooled library volume differences. General study points: Alopecia was present in the donors, so their immune response may differ from healthy people's. Significantly more large CDR3 similarity clusters were formed by expanded TCRs than by controls.

As for this clonotype: Its antigen is undetermined. Relative to the germline gene, one junction end is altered; a read error may explain this.

Described time point: patch test 3, about 24 weeks after DPC sensitization. The treatment: therapeutic diphenylcyclopropenone sensitization with weekly scalp DPC. Each CDR3 protein gets one entry after TCRdb re-called the RACE reads with MiXCR. This table has tens of thousands of distinct CDR3 sequences, roughly 13% appearing once. The CDR3 is made up of 15 amino acids. Looked up from germline, CDR1 is MNHEY and CDR2 is SVGAGI. V is TRBV6-5 and J is TRBJ1-5, with D possibly matching TRBD1 (6 bases). The source of this sequence is a woman between 45 and 60 years old with alopecia areata. Some clones in this sample may be carry-over from other donors' samples. The sequencing used whole blood, collected in connection with sensitization to the hapten diphenylcyclopropenone (DPC). The DNA of the CDR3 is TGTGCCACCAGTTCTTTCCAGGGGACCAATCAGCCCCAGCATTTT. It is translated as CATSSFQGTNQPQHF.